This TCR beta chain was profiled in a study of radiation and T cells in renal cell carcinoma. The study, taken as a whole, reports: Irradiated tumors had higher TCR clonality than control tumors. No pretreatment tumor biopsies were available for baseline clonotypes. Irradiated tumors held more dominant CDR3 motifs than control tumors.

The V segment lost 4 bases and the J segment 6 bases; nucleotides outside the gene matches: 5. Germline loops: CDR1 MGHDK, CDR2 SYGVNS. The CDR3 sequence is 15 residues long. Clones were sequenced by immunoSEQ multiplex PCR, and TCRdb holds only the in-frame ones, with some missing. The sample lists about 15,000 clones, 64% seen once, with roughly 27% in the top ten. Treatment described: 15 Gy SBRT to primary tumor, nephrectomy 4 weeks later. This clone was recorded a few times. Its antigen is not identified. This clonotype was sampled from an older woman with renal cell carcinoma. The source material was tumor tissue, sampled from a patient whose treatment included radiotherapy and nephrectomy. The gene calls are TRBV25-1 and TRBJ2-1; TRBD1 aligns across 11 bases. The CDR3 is CASSGTGGLFNEQFF. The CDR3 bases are TGTGCCAGCAGTGGGACAGGGGGCCTTTTCAATGAGCAGTTCTTC.